This T cell receptor beta chain originates from a study of cytomegalovirus exposure and HLA in healthy donors (dated by TCRdb to about 2017). In terms of the full investigation: According to an earlier analysis of around 600 of the donors, some 180 million T cells yielded 117 million unique TCR beta sequences and about 300 Gb of sequence data. An early release covering roughly 640 HLA-typed donors comprised about 290 gigabases of sequencing data and tens of millions of unique TCR sequences. Among the roughly 410 genotyped donors, 81% belonged to the genetic ancestry cluster associated with self-reported Caucasian donors. The study was designed to test whether signatures of past pathogen exposure could be identified by cataloging public T cell receptors. The study profiled the T cell repertoires of more than 500 subjects by immunosequencing and related them to cytomegalovirus serostatus. A separate validation cohort of 100 to 150 different subjects was used in addition to the roughly 670-subject first cohort. High-throughput TCR immunosequencing, statistical association of individual TCRs with disease status, and machine learning were combined to predict cytomegalovirus infection status. To study patterns of TCR occurrence, a later analysis re-analyzed previously published TCR beta repertoires from 666 donors and added high-resolution HLA genotyping. Rather than drawing on any new phenotypic data, the later analysis identified candidate immune exposures from TCR beta sequences and the way those sequences occurred across donors. To decide whether each TCR beta V gene segment behaved as functional or pseudogenic, an earlier analysis of several hundred of the donors relied on high-throughput TCR beta sequencing. Alongside the repertoire data, information on donor age, sex, ethnicity and CMV serostatus was compiled. A later genetic analysis used genome-wide SNP genotypes for 398 of the 666 donors, treating that subset as a discovery cohort. Every discovery cohort repertoire had been produced on one sequencing platform. HLA typing included class I and class II loci at four-digit resolution. The number of donors typed differed by locus, with 629-630 for A, B, C, DRB1 and DQB1, 522 for DQA1, nearly 610 for DPA1, and over 400 for DPB1. A few DR-DQ haplotypes were treated as single units for association and clustering because of strong linkage in the cohort. Among roughly 400 genotyped donors of the cohort, an average of around 240,000 unique TCR beta nucleotide sequences was sequenced per donor, of which 15% to 20% were non-productive. General findings and caveats noted by the study authors: Some IMGT-functional V segments, including TRBV6-2 and TRBV6-3, could not be distinguished by the 87-base-pair reads and were therefore excluded. Because counts were too low, roughly 16 rarely observed V segments, including chromosome 9 orphons, were left out of the earlier analysis of 587 of the donors. Specific HLA alleles were associated with 16,951 TCR beta sequences at a false discovery rate of 0.05 in a later analysis. The study listed approximately 160 TCR beta chains as associated with cytomegalovirus. Broadly in line with IMGT annotations, most TCR beta V segments showed up in productive rearrangements about 87% or about 30% of the time in an earlier analysis of around 550 of the donors. Most TCR sequences were observed very rarely across donors, whereas some public TCRs were present in many individuals. Correlated functional status among segregating V segments might be attributable to linkage disequilibrium, but an unknown experimental factor could not be ruled out. Presence/absence analyses assumed roughly uniform sequencing depth across donors, an assumption that may not hold. Several of the top co-occurrence clusters appeared to be linked to parvovirus B19, influenza, CMV and Epstein-Barr virus, according to a later analysis. Because HLA typing was unavailable for some donors at each locus, only the typed subset was used in association tests. Cytomegalovirus status was reported to be diagnosed by the classifier with high specificity and sensitivity in both the original and validation cohorts. A later analysis found that TCR association rates varied across HLA loci, with DRB1 alleles showing the most associated TCRs and HLA-C alleles the fewest. A cluster of highly shared sequence variants was judged likely to represent a technical artifact of the sequencing pipeline. In a later genetic analysis, a missense DCLRE1C variant was associated with V-gene and J-gene trimming of TCR beta chains, and the association was replicated in an independent cohort. The authors suggested that the approach could potentially be extended to other disease states and immunological phenotypes. A later genetic analysis reported fewer N-insertions in productive TCRs among donors in an Asian-associated ancestry cluster than the 666-donor mean. Strong co-occurrence of HLA alleles, especially DR and DQ, made assigning TCR associations to individual alleles difficult. CMV serostatus was the only immune exposure information available for the cohort. In a later analysis, HLA-associated TCR beta chains were found to be more clonally expanded and to have lower generation probabilities than equally common non-associated chains. A further reported finding was that TCR beta sequences accurately predicted the HLA-A and HLA-B alleles for most subjects in the first cohort. Most CMV-associated TCR beta chains appeared to be HLA-restricted in a later analysis, and the HLA associations seemed to be driven largely by CMV exposure. In vitro tests confirmed that a few of the cytomegalovirus-associated TCR beta chains recognize cytomegalovirus antigens. This cohort had only TCR beta chains sequenced, and the lack of alpha or paired-chain data limited which features could be detected.

The method behind the library was the immunoSEQ multiplex PCR assay. For the multiplex PCR, a mixture combining 60 forward primers for TCR Vbeta segments and 13 reverse primers for TCR Jbeta segments was used. Amplification of the CDR3 region of rearranged TCR beta genes was performed with a multiplex PCR assay on genomic DNA. The amplified TCR beta libraries were sequenced on the Illumina HiSeq System as 87-base-pair reads. As for how the authors treated the data: Across the 700 or so repertoires, a later analysis counted some 81 million unique TCR beta chains, roughly 11 million of which were shared by at least two donors. A nearest-neighbor algorithm error-corrected the raw reads and collapsed the reads into unique sequences, merging closely related sequences to remove PCR and sequencing errors. V, D and J gene segments were assigned by aligning CDR3 sequences to IMGT reference sequences. For a sequence to be retained, a match of at least six nucleotides was required to both a V gene segment and a J gene segment. A rearrangement was called productive if the CDR3 had no stop codons and remained in frame with V and J, and every other rearrangement was called non-productive. Following IMGT convention, CDR3 was defined as the stretch from the second conserved V-encoded cysteine up to the conserved J-encoded phenylalanine. The earlier analysis of 587 of the donors excluded any sequence lacking an unambiguous match to a single V gene segment. An earlier analysis of a few hundred of the donors classified V segments as functional when productive rearrangements were above 56.7% and as segregating when the standard deviation between donors was above 5%. To diagnose cytomegalovirus status from the catalog of TCR beta chain sequences, a statistical classification framework was built. In a later analysis, V and J genes were assigned by comparing TCR nucleotide sequences against IMGT/GENE-DB human TR gene sequences. In a later analysis, CDR3 sequences and most-parsimonious VDJ recombination scenarios were assigned using the TCRdist pipeline. In a later analysis, every TCR beta chain was defined by the combination of its CDR3 amino acid sequence and its V-gene family, and reads without a unique V-gene family were dropped. A later analysis removed several hundred highly shared, low-generation-probability nucleotide sequences to deal with suspected cross-contamination and a sequencing artifact. A later analysis calculated a clonal expansion index for each public chain from normalized within-repertoire ranks of inferred template counts. Generation probabilities in a later analysis came from a VDJ recombination model fitted to out-of-frame rearrangements, and those results were checked against IGoR. In a later analysis, hypergeometric tests were used to score TCR-TCR, TCR-HLA and TCR-CMV co-occurrence, with a repertoire-size bias correction applied to TCR pairs. A later analysis estimated false discovery rates by permuting HLA or CMV assignments 20 times. In a later analysis, co-occurring TCRs were grouped using DBSCAN, with TCRdist sequence similarity added in when clustering inside HLA-allele-positive subsets. Repertoires with fewer than 30,000 or more than 120,000 public chains, plus five repertoires with anomalous nucleotide sharing, were excluded from co-occurrence clustering. The source is immuneACCESS, and TCRdb retained only in-frame sequences with V and J called. Part of the clones is not carried over; for the studies checked, unresolved V genes explain less than half of this, and the remainder is unexplained. From that table come the V and J calls and clone size; the DNA was used to work out D and trimming. This specimen's table enumerates around 70,000 clones. The ten largest account for about 5% of the sample.

In the case of this clone: The antigen this receptor binds is unknown.

V lost 3 bases and J lost 4 bases, and the count of bases not matched to a germline gene is 6. The cysteine opens and the phenylalanine closes a CDR3 of 14 amino acids. The retained sequence is limited to the CDR3, 42 bases, with the frame set at the first base. From a lookup of the germline V gene, CDR1 and CDR2 are SGHTS and YDEGEE. The cohort comprised around 700 healthy bone marrow donors. At the time of sampling, all cohort members were nominally healthy, though unrecorded immune exposures were likely present. The donor tested CMV seropositive, placing the donor among the 250 to 350 seropositive members of the cohort. A peripheral blood sample was provided by each donor, and peripheral blood mononuclear cells were used for TCR beta sequencing. The Qiagen DNeasy Blood Extraction Kit was used to extract genomic DNA from the blood cell samples.

The sequence was collected from a woman aged 35 to 49 in good health and CMV-seropositive. The specimen sequenced was PBMCs. The rearrangement joined TRBV5-8 to TRBJ1-2, and TRBD1 aligns with 7 junction nucleotides. The bases are TGTGCCAGCAGCTATACAGGGGCTCTCTATGGCTACACCTTC. This encodes CASSYTGALYGYTF.